The clone carrying this T cell receptor beta chain has a handful of counts. This specimen belongs to a study of breast tumors, draining lymph nodes, adjacent tissues. This CDR3 is built from 13 residues. Trimming pared 3 bases from V and 1 base from J, leaving 9 bases between. Germline-derived CDR1 and CDR2 are DFQATT and SNEGSKA (reference sequence). MiXCR, applied by TCRdb to the multiplex PCR reads, yields one record per CDR3 protein. This sample has 66,000 or so distinct CDR3 sequences, with less than 50% found just once. The chain links TRBV20-1 to TRBJ1-1; D gene unclear. The sequencing input was breast tumor tissue. This clonotype was sampled from a female donor with breast cancer. Some clones in this sample may be carry-over from other donors' samples. CDR3 in DNA: TGCAGTGCTAGTCGTCCAGAGAACACTGAAGCTTTCTTT. Translation: CSASRPENTEAFF.